The clone carrying this TCR beta chain was detected only once. The antigen is unknown. This sample is drawn from a study of CD8+CD57+ T cells in acquired aplastic anemia. For the study at large: Yields of DNA that came from sorted CD4+ and CD8+ cells averaged about 3.4 ug. Study-level findings and limits: Fewer than 35 sequences, all CD8+ CDR3, were shared between patients and controls.

The CDR3 loop spans 14 amino acids. The V end was cut by 3 bases, the J end by 2 bases, with 12 bases between. The germline V gene encodes CDR1 SGHRS and CDR2 YFSETQ. Sequencing was done on patients that had shown CD8+CD57+ cell expansion by flow cytometry. All patients had severe acquired aplastic anemia. None of the patients had been given any therapy when their blood was sampled. Genomic DNA, the template, was used for profiling of the TCR beta VDJ and CDR3. TCRdb used MiXCR to reprocess the reads, holding one entry per CDR3 protein. The table has a few hundred thousand distinct CDR3 sequences, 25% to 40% seen once.

J is TRBJ2-7 and V is TRBV5-1, with D perhaps matching TRBD2 (5 bases). Material for sequencing was sorted CD4+, CD8+, or CD8+CD57+ T cells (not recorded which) from PBMCs. The source of this sequence is a human donor with aplastic anemia. CDR3 in amino acids: CASSSADGAYEQYF. CDR3 coding DNA: TGCGCCAGCAGCTCCGCCGACGGGGCCTACGAGCAGTACTTC. Full variable domain (missing parts from reference TRBV5-1 and TRBJ2-7): KAGVTQTPRYLIKTRGQQVTLSCSPISGHRSVSWYQQTPGQGLQFLFEYFSETQRNKGNFPGRFSGRQFSNSRSEMNVSTLELGDSALYLCASSSADGAYEQYFGPGTRLTVT.